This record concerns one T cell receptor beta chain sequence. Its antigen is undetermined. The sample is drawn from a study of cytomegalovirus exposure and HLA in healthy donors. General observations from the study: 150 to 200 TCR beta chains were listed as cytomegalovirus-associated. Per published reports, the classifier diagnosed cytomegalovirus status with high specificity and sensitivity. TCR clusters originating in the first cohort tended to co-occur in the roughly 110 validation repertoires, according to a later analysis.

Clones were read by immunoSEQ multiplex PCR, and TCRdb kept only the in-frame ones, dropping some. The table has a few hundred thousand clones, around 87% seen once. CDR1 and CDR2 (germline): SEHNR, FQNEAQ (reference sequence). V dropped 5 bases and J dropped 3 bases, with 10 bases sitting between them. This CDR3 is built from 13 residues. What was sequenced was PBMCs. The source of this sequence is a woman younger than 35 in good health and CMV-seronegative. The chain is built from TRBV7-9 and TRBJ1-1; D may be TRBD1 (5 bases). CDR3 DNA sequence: TGTGCCAGCAGCGTAACGACAGACACTGAAGCTTTCTTT. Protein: CASSVTTDTEAFF.